Presented here are 18 T cell receptor beta chains from one specimen sequenced in a study of T-cell reconstitution after alpha-beta-depleted transplantation in children. Construction of the TCRbeta library involved unique molecular identifiers. MiXCR, applied by TCRdb to the PCR reads, yields one record per CDR3 protein. The sample includes about 980,000 distinct CDR3 sequences, roughly 29% seen only once; the top ten take 25% to 35%. Material: PBMCs, mostly from graft donor cells, obtained 360 days after TCRalphabeta/CD19-depleted stem cell transplant. The source is a boy younger than two who had a stem cell transplant for SCID, so the T cells may come from the graft donor.

This clonotype was found a few times. The chain couples TRBV4-2 to TRBJ2-7, with 13 bases matching TRBD2. This CDR3 has 16 residues. From germline, CDR1 is LGHNA and CDR2 YNFKEQ. Trimming cost V 0 bases and J 6 bases; bases outside gene matches: 5. Here the CDR3 reads CASSQDPGLAGSEQYF. CDR3 DNA sequence: TGTGCCAGCAGCCAAGACCCGGGACTAGCGGGGTCCGAGCAGTACTTC.

This sequence joins TRBV20-1 and TRBJ2-5; 7 nucleotides align to TRBD2. This CDR3 contains 15 residues. Per germline, CDR1 DFQATT and CDR2 SNEGSKA (reference sequence). V shed 1 base, J shed 1 base, and the junction held 6 bases outside the gene matches. In DNA, the CDR3 is TGCAGTGCTAGAGCGGGCGGGGGAGCCCAAGAGACCCAGTACTTC. It is translated as CSARAGGGAQETQYF.

J is TRBJ1-2 and V is TRBV28, with a weak D call TRBD1 (5 bases). V dropped 6 bases and J dropped 5 bases, with 16 bases sitting between them. The CDR3 loop spans 14 amino acids. Germline CDR1 is MDHEN and CDR2 is SYDVKM. The CDR3: CASRPSGRIYGYTF. CDR3 DNA: TGTGCCAGCAGGCCGTCGGGACGGATATATGGCTACACCTTC.

This clonotype turned up a few times. The V gene is TRBV6-2 or TRBV6-3, the J gene TRBJ1-5; no clear D gene. V lost 4 bases, J lost 0 bases, and 13 bases lay in between. The CDR3 consists of 16 residues. CDR1 and CDR2 from the germline V gene are MNHEY and SVGEGT. In DNA, the CDR3 is TGTGCCAGCAGTTCGCATATAAGGGATAGCAATCAGCCCCAGCATTTT. Protein product: CASSSHIRDSNQPQHF.

The gene calls are TRBV6-5 and TRBJ2-2, with D possibly TRBD2 on 7 matching bases. This CDR3 is built from 17 residues. The germline V gene encodes CDR1 MNHEY and CDR2 SVGAGI. The V and J ends lost 6 bases and 1 base respectively, with 18 bases between them. The CDR3 DNA reads TGTGCCAGCAGGACCTGGGCGGGGGCAAAGAACACCGGGGAGCTGTTTTTT. Amino acids: CASRTWAGAKNTGELFF.

J is TRBJ2-2 and V is TRBV12-3 or TRBV12-4; 8 bases agree with TRBD2. The CDR3 has 14 residues. V was pared by 5 bases and J by 5 bases, with 4 bases of the junction left unmatched. Here the CDR3 reads CASSSGGGTGELFF. CDR3 coding DNA: TGTGCCAGCAGTAGCGGGGGAGGAACCGGGGAGCTGTTTTTT.

This clonotype was observed a handful of times. J is TRBJ2-2 and V is TRBV5-1; 7 bases fit TRBD1. CDR1 and CDR2 from the germline V gene are SGHRS and YFSETQ. The J segment lost 5 bases and the V segment lost 4 bases, leaving 8 bases of the junction unmatched. The CDR3 contains 15 residues. As DNA, the CDR3 is TGCGCCAGCAGCGTTTCCGGGACAGAGACCGGGGAGCTGTTTTTT. It codes for CASSVSGTETGELFF.

This clonotype came up many times. The rearrangement uses TRBV28 and TRBJ2-5, with a weak D call TRBD1 (6 bases). Looked up from germline, CDR1 is MDHEN and CDR2 is SYDVKM. The ends were cut back, 7 bases at V and 2 bases at J, with 11 bases in the middle. The CDR3 has 13 residues. CDR3 nucleotides: TGTGCCAGCAACACCGGGACACAAGAGACCCAGTACTTC. Translating it yields CASNTGTQETQYF. The variable domain in full, completed from reference TRBV28 and TRBJ2-5, reads DVKVTQSSRYLVKRTGEKVFLECVQDMDHENMFWYRQDPGLGLRLIYFSYDVKMKEKGDIPEGYSVSREKKERFSLILESASTNQTSMYLCASNTGTQETQYFGPGTRLLVL.

The rearrangement links TRBV30 to TRBJ1-1, with 7 bases matching TRBD1. Looked up from germline, CDR1 is GTSNPN and CDR2 is SVGIG (reference sequence). After removal of 2 bases from V and 1 base from J, the junction contained 1 base not matched to a gene. This CDR3 is 13 amino acids long. The CDR3 DNA follows: TGTGCCTGGAGTTACAGGGGGAACACTGAAGCTTTCTTT. Protein product: CAWSYRGNTEAFF.

The chain joins TRBV24-1 to TRBJ2-1; 7 bases match TRBD2. V lost 6 bases and J lost 10; bases outside the gene matches: 17. Per the germline V gene, CDR1 is KGHDR and CDR2 is SFDVKD. CDR3 size: 16 residues. Here the CDR3 reads CATSSEWLAEGHEQFF. CDR3 sequence (DNA): TGTGCCACCAGTTCGGAATGGCTAGCGGAGGGGCACGAGCAGTTCTTC.

The chain joins TRBV28 to TRBJ1-6; 7 positions agree with TRBD1. Germline V CDR1 and CDR2: MDHEN, SYDVKM. Germline trimming cut 5 bases from V and 10 bases from J; bases unmatched to any gene: 11. The CDR3 spans 15 residues. The CDR3 DNA reads TGTGCCAGCAGTCCAGACTCCGACAGGGCCTCACCCCTCCACTTT. This codes for CASSPDSDRASPLHF.

V usage is TRBV2 and J usage is TRBJ2-3; D is undetermined. This CDR3 has 12 residues. Germline V CDR1 and CDR2: SNHLY, FYNNEI. With 6 bases removed from V and 2 bases from J, the gap between germline ends came to 6 bases. CDR3 coding DNA: TGTGCCAGCAGACCGGACACAGATACGCAGTATTTT. It is translated as CASRPDTDTQYF.

This clonotype was seen only a few times. The chain joins TRBV15 to TRBJ2-2; no firm D call. Per germline, CDR1 LNHNV and CDR2 YYDKDF (reference sequence). V dropped 1 base and J dropped 6 bases, with 0 bases sitting between them. This CDR3 is built from 11 residues. This CDR3 reads CATSRAGELFF. The CDR3 region has the DNA TGTGCCACCAGCAGAGCCGGGGAGCTGTTTTTT.

The CDR3 DNA reads as TGCGCCAGCAGTTACGGGACTTTGAACACCGGGGAGCTGTTTTTT. Translation: CASSYGTLNTGELFF. The V and J genes are TRBV5-1 and TRBJ2-2, with a tentative D call TRBD2 (6 bases). This CDR3 is built from 15 residues. Trimming removed 5 bases from V and 1 base from J, with 12 bases in between. Germline-derived CDR1 and CDR2 are SGHRS and YFSETQ.

This clonotype showed up many times. The V call is TRBV28, the J call TRBJ2-2; 8 bases are shared with TRBD1. The CDR3 is 16 amino acids. Germline trimming cut 3 bases from V and 3 bases from J; bases unmatched to any gene: 6. Germline CDR1 MDHEN, CDR2 SYDVKM. In DNA, the CDR3 is TGTGCCAGCAGTTTCCCAGGGGGCAGGGACACCGGGGAGCTGTTTTTT. As protein: CASSFPGGRDTGELFF. Full variable domain (missing parts from reference TRBV28 and TRBJ2-2): DVKVTQSSRYLVKRTGEKVFLECVQDMDHENMFWYRQDPGLGLRLIYFSYDVKMKEKGDIPEGYSVSREKKERFSLILESASTNQTSMYLCASSFPGGRDTGELFFGEGSRLTVL.

This clonotype has more than one count but fewer than ten. The V call is TRBV4-2, the J call TRBJ2-7; D is perhaps TRBD1 (5 bases). CDR3 size: 16 residues. Trimming left V 0 bases short and J 1 base short, with 13 bases between. The V gene's germline CDR1 is LGHNA and CDR2 YNFKEQ. The CDR3 is CASSQDRLGDSYEQYF. CDR3 in DNA: TGTGCCAGCAGCCAAGATCGTCTAGGGGATTCCTACGAGCAGTACTTC.

The CDR3 here is CASSRLAGGRGEQFF. The CDR3 bases are TGTGCCAGCAGCCGACTAGCGGGGGGGCGGGGTGAGCAGTTCTTC. The V and J genes are TRBV7-8 and TRBJ2-1, with TRBD2 identical over 14 bases. The CDR3 consists of 15 residues. The germline V gene has CDR1 SGHVS and CDR2 FQNEAQ. The ends lost 5 bases at V and 9 bases at J; junction bases unmatched: 6.

The chain couples TRBV4-2 to TRBJ2-3, with D possibly TRBD2 on 6 matching bases. CDR1 and CDR2 from the germline V gene are LGHNA and YNFKEQ. The CDR3 has 15 amino acids. V was trimmed by 0 bases and J by 6 bases, leaving 13 bases between them. CDR3 coding DNA: TGTGCCAGCAGCCAAGATCTGGGCCGGGGGGATACGCAGTATTTT. Translated, it gives CASSQDLGRGDTQYF.